This T cell receptor beta chain comes out of a study of cytomegalovirus exposure and HLA in healthy donors. Overall study findings and caveats: The investigators catalogued 150 to 200 TCR beta chains as cytomegalovirus-associated. Being productive about 90% or about 30% of the time was typical of most TCR beta V segments in an earlier analysis.

Germline CDR1 is SGHKS and CDR2 is YYEKEE (reference sequence). Trimming took 4 bases from V and 8 from J; bases not matched to a gene: 11. This CDR3 has 15 residues. The PCR made use of 60 Vbeta and 13 Jbeta primers. The method was immunoSEQ multiplex PCR; TCRdb's version includes in-frame clones alone and lacks a portion of them. The sample totals more than 100,000 clones. With regard to this clone: The antigen is undetermined.

V and J are TRBV5-5 and TRBJ1-4, with 7 nucleotides matching TRBD1. Sample: PBMCs. The TCR sequence derives from a woman aged 40 to 50 in good health and CMV-seronegative. The CDR3 spells CASSVDRFRREKLFF. In DNA form, the CDR3 reads TGTGCCAGCAGCGTGGACAGGTTCCGCAGGGAAAAACTGTTTTTT.